This T cell receptor (beta chain) was sequenced during a study of blood T cell repertoires in COVID-19. Categorization into cohorts depended on clinical history that participants reported. Either two negative PCRs, clearance, or symptom resolution qualified Cohort 3 donors as recovered. Clones were read by immunoSEQ multiplex PCR, and TCRdb kept only the in-frame ones, dropping some. The table records 310,000 or so clones, approximately 88% of them present only once. The germline V and J ends were trimmed by 5 bases and 0 bases, with 17 bases remaining between them. Germline V gives CDR1 MNHEY, CDR2 SVGEGT. The CDR3 spans 16 residues.

This clonotype originated in a woman in her thirties or forties who had recovered from COVID-19. The chain combines TRBV6-2 or TRBV6-3 with TRBJ2-7, with D perhaps TRBD2 (6 bases). Material: PBMCs or T cells enriched from blood (not recorded which). CDR3 residues: CASSTVGGATSYEQYF. The CDR3 coding sequence is TGTGCCAGCAGTACCGTCGGCGGGGCCACCTCCTACGAGCAGTACTTC.